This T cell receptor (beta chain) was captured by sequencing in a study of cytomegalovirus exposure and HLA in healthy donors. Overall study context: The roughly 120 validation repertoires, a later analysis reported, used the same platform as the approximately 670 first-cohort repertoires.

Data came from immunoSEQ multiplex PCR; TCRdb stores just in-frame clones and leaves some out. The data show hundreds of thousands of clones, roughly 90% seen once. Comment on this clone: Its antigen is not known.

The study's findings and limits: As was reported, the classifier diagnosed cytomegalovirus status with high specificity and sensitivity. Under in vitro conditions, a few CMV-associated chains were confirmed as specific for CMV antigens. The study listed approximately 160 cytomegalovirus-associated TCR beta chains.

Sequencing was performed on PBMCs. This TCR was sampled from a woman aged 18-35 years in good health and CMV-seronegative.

As DNA, the CDR3 is TGTGCCAGCACCAAAAGGGGCCGGGACAGGGGGTTTCGGCCCCAGCATTTT. It is translated as CASTKRGRDRGFRPQHF. The rearrangement joins TRBV28 to TRBJ1-5, with 11 bases that match TRBD1. Per germline, CDR1 MDHEN and CDR2 SYDVKM. The CDR3 consists of 17 residues. J was trimmed by 9 bases and V by 7 bases; bases with no gene match: 17.